These T cell receptor beta chains were read from a single sample in a study of T cell responses to AZD1222 COVID-19 vaccine. Clones were sequenced by immunoSEQ multiplex PCR, and TCRdb holds only the in-frame ones, with some missing. The sample gives tens of thousands of clones, more than 90% of which show up once; 4.2% is in the top ten. The material sequenced was peripheral blood, taken on day 0 of AZD1222 vaccination. These receptors originate from an adult in good health. Each CDR3 is given without its conserved first and last residue. The size entry is marked missing in some rows and otherwise reads once, few, many or a size class.

>11|-|TRBV7-3
ASSLPGNYGYT
>10|-|TRBV2
ASDRGEGEAF
>12|-|TRBV6-5
ASSYNGRNTEAF
>12|-|TRBV29-1
SVETGGSGNTIY
>12|-|TRBV9
ASSGIQGYNEQF
>13|-|TRBV5-4
ASSQGARGNYEQY
>14|-|TRBV28
ATNGLQGSEDSPLH
>14|-|TRBV7-9
ASSSDWTSGGYEQY
>13|-|TRBV21-1
ASSYRCAYNSPLH
>15|-|TRBV3-1/TRBV3-2
ASSQMTGGGAYEGYT
>13|-|TRBV14
ASSQDPTGREKLF
>15|-|TRBV6-1
ASSESLTESYNSPLH
>14|-|TRBV6-1
ASRELAGGFTDTQY
>11|-|TRBV18
ASSFRQGDEQF
>12|-|TRBV7-2
ASSHGDSSNGYT
>15|-|TRBV7-9
ASSLETGDRAKSPLH
>14|-|TRBV5-4
ASILAGTEKNSPLH
>13|once|TRBV5-1
ASSSTQGVNTEAF
>12|-|TRBV18
ASSPTGGEGGYT
>13|-|TRBV5-6
ASSLAAATNEKLF
>11|once|TRBV7-9
ASSRDRAAEAF
>13|-|TRBV6-4
ASISRRGHNNGYT